This passage covers 9 T cell receptor beta chains from one sample sequenced in a study of identical twins. One entry per CDR3 protein results from TCRdb running MiXCR on the 5' RACE reads. Of 600,000 to 850,000 distinct CDR3 sequences listed, 18% are singletons. The same data also contributed to another study, on T cells expressing NK-cell markers.

Sequencing was done on a sample of PBMCs. Every receptor here comes from a young woman in good health.

A few counts support this clonotype. This chain joins TRBV20-1 and TRBJ1-1, with D hard to call. CDR3 length: 9 amino acids. V lost 0 bases to trimming and J lost 8 bases, with 1 base between them. Germline V gives CDR1 DFQATT, CDR2 SNEGSKA (reference sequence). The CDR3 bases are TGCAGTGCTAGAGAGGAAGCTTTCTTT. Its protein is CSAREEAFF.

This chain connects TRBV10-3 to TRBJ2-7; 8 bases are shared with TRBD2. Per the germline V gene, CDR1 is ENHRY and CDR2 is SYGVKD. The CDR3 totals 12 residues. The V segment lost 6 bases and the J segment 5 bases; nucleotides outside the gene matches: 3. CDR3 in amino acids: CAISPAGDEQYF. CDR3 DNA: TGTGCCATCAGCCCAGCGGGAGACGAGCAGTACTTC.

This clonotype was seen a few times. The chain is built from TRBV10-3 and TRBJ2-7; 7 positions agree with TRBD1. The junction had 17 bases not matched to a gene; V was cut back by 6 bases and J by 9 bases. Germline V gene sequence: CDR1 ENHRY, CDR2 SYGVKD. The CDR3 loop spans 15 amino acids. The CDR3 coding sequence is TGTGCCATCAGGGCGGTGACAGGGTCTCTTCTAGTGCAGTACTTC. It translates to CAIRAVTGSLLVQYF.

This clonotype was counted between two and nine times. The genes are TRBV20-1 and TRBJ1-6; D is undetermined. The CDR3 extends over 16 amino acids. V was trimmed by 0 bases and J by 0 bases, leaving 9 bases between them. The germline V gene encodes CDR1 DFQATT and CDR2 SNEGSKA (reference sequence). CDR3 residues: CSARDLQSSYNSPLHF. Written as DNA, the CDR3 is TGCAGTGCTAGAGATCTACAGAGCTCCTATAATTCACCCCTCCACTTT.

This chain uses TRBV18 with TRBJ1-1; D is possibly TRBD1 (5 bases). The CDR3 runs 14 residues. Trimming pared 7 bases from V and 3 bases from J, leaving 15 bases between. Germline V gene sequence: CDR1 KGHSH, CDR2 LQKENI. CDR3 coding DNA: TGTGCCAGCTTGGAGGGGTTAATGCACACTGAAGCTTTCTTT. Translating it yields CASLEGLMHTEAFF.

This clonotype was picked up a small number of times. The J gene is TRBJ2-2, the V gene TRBV29-1, with D unresolved. CDR1 is SQVTM, CDR2 ANQGSEA, per germline. Trimming left V 7 bases short and J 6 bases short, with 12 bases between. The CDR3 runs to 12 residues. CDR3 in DNA: TGCAGCGCGAATGACAAAGCCGGGGAGCTGTTTTTT. This translates into CSANDKAGELFF.

This clonotype was seen more than once but under ten times. The CDR3 DNA is TGTGCCAGCAGCTTAGTTACTGGCGACAATGAGCAGTTCTTC. Translating it yields CASSLVTGDNEQFF. The J gene is TRBJ2-1, the V gene TRBV7-9, with D hard to call. This CDR3 comprises 14 residues. V was shortened by 1 base and J by 5 bases, with 9 bases between the two germline ends. Germline CDR1 SEHNR, CDR2 FQNEAQ (reference sequence).

The chain uses TRBV24-1 and TRBJ2-1, with 8 bases matching TRBD1. Per germline, CDR1 KGHDR and CDR2 SFDVKD. CDR3 length equals 16 residues. J was trimmed by 4 bases and V by 3 bases; bases with no gene match: 7. The CDR3 protein is CATSDHSGGRYNEQFF. Here the CDR3 DNA reads TGTGCCACCAGTGATCACTCAGGGGGCCGTTACAATGAGCAGTTCTTC.

This clonotype was seen more than once but under ten times. This sequence joins TRBV20-1 and TRBJ2-3, with TRBD2 matching 11 bases. Germline V lookup: CDR1 DFQATT, CDR2 SNEGSKA (reference sequence). V lost 2 bases to trimming and J lost 4 bases; unmatched junction nucleotides: 14. The CDR3 sequence is 18 residues long. The CDR3, as DNA: TGCAGTGCTAGACGCATACCCGGGACTAGCGGAGATGCAGATACGCAGTATTTT. Its translation: CSARRIPGTSGDADTQYF.